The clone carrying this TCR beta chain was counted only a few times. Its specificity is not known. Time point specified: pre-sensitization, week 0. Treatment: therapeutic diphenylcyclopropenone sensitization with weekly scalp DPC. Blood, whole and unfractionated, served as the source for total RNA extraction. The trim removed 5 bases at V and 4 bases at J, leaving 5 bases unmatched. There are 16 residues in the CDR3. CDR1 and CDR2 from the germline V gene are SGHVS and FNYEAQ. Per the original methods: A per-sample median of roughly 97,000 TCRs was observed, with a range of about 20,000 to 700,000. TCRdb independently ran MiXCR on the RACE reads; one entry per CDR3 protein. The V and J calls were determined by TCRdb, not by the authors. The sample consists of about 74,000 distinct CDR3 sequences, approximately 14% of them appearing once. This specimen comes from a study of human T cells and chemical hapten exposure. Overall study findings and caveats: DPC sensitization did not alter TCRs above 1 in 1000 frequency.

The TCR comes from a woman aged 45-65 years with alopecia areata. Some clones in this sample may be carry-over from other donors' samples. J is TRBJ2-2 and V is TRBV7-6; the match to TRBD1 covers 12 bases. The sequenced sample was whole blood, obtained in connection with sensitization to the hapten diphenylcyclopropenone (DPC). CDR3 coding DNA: TGTGCCAGCAGCAGAGGGACAGGGGGCATCACCGGGGAGCTGTTTTTT. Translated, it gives CASSRGTGGITGELFF.